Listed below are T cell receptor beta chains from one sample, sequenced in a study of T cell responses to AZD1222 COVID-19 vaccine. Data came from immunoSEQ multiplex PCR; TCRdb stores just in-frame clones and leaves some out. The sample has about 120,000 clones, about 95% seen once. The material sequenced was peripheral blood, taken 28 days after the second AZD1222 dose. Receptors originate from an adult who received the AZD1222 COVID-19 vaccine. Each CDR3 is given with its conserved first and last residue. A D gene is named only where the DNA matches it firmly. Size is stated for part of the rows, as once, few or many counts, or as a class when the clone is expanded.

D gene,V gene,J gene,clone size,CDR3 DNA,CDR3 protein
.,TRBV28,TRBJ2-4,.,TGTGCCAGCAGTAGCCCGTGGGCCAAAAACATTCAGTACTTC,CASSSPWAKNIQYF
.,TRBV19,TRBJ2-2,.,TGTGCCAGTAGTATTTTAGCTTTGACCGGGGAGCTGTTTTTT,CASSILALTGELFF
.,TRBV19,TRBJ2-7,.,TGTGCCAGTAGCTGGGACGGTAAATACGAGCAGTACTTC,CASSWDGKYEQYF
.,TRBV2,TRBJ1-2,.,TGTGCCAGCAAGCAGGAGTATGGCTACACCTTC,CASKQEYGYTF
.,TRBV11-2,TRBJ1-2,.,TGTGCCAGCAGCTTAGTGGAGGGCATCTATGGCTACACCTTC,CASSLVEGIYGYTF
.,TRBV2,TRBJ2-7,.,TGTGCCAGCAGGGGGCGGGGTGGCGAGCAGTACTTC,CASRGRGGEQYF
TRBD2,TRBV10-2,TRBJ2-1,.,TGCGCCAGCAGGGGATTTAGCGGGGGGGCCTACAATGAGCAGTTCTTC,CASRGFSGGAYNEQFF
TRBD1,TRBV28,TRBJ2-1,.,TGTGCCAGCAGTCAGGGACAGGGGCAGTTCTTC,CASSQGQGQFF
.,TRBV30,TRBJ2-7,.,TGTGCCTGGAGGGCGGGCAGGCCCCCCTACGAGCAGTACTTC,CAWRAGRPPYEQYF
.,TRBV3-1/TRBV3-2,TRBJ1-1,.,TGTGCCAGCAGCCAAGATTCGGGGCAGGACACTGAAGCTTTCTTT,CASSQDSGQDTEAFF
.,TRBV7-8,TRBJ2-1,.,TGTGCCAGCAGCTTTTACGCGGCGGAGGTGATTCGGCAGTTCTTC,CASSFYAAEVIRQFF
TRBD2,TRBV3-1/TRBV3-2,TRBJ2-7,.,TGTGCCAGCAGCCGGAGCGGGAGATCCAACGAGCAGTACTTC,CASSRSGRSNEQYF
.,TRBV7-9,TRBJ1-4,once,TGTGCGGGGAGGAGGAACAATGAAAAACTGTTTTTT,CAGRRNNEKLFF
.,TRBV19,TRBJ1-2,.,TGTGCCAGTAGTATAGCCCGCACGCGTGGAGGCTACACCTTC,CASSIARTRGGYTF
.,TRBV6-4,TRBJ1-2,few,TGTGCCAGCAGTGACTCTGGGCACGTAGGAGGCTACACCTTC,CASSDSGHVGGYTF
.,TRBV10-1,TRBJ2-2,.,TGCGCCAGCAGTTCCCCGAACACCGGGGAGCTGTTTTTT,CASSSPNTGELFF
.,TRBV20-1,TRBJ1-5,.,TGCAGTGCTAGTAGGGGCTCCAGGAGCAATCAGCCCCAGCATTTT,CSASRGSRSNQPQHF
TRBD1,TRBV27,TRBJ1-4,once,TGTGCCAGCAGAGCGGACAGGGGTTATGAAAAACTGTTTTTT,CASRADRGYEKLFF
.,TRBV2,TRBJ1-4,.,TGTGCCAGCAGAGAGCAAGAGGTGGGATTTTTT,CASREQEVGFF
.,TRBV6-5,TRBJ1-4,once,TGTGCCAGCAGTCTGGGACACGGGGGGGAAAAACTGTTTTTT,CASSLGHGGEKLFF
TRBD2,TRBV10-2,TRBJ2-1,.,TGCGCCAGCAGTGAGGAAGCGGGAGGCCCACTAGGGGAGCAGTTCTTC,CASSEEAGGPLGEQFF
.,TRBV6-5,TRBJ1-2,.,TGTGCCAGCAGTCGCCTATATGGCTACACCTTC,CASSRLYGYTF
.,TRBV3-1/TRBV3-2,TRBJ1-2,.,TGTGCCAGCAGCCAAGTAGGGTTCGATCTTGGCTACACCTTC,CASSQVGFDLGYTF
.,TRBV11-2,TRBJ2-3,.,TGTGCCAGCAGCTTAGATATCTTCGTGGCAGGCACAGATACGCAGTATTTT,CASSLDIFVAGTDTQYF
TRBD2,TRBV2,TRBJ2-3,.,TGTGCCAGCAGACCCAAGGGGTCCCTCGGGAGGGCGGGAGACGGAGATACGCAGTATTTT,CASRPKGSLGRAGDGDTQYF
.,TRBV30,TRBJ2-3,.,TGTGCCTGGAGTGTACCCCACGCTGGGGAACTCACCCTCACAGATACGCAGTATTTT,CAWSVPHAGELTLTDTQYF
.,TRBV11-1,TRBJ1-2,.,TGTGCCAGCAGCTTCACGGGGATGGGTGGCTACACCTTC,CASSFTGMGGYTF
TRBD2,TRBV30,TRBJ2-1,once,TGTGCCTGGTCGGGACTAGCGGGAGTGGATGAGCAGTTCTTC,CAWSGLAGVDEQFF
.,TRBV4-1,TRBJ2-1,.,TGCGCCAGCAGCCAAGATTACTCGCTAGCGATGGAGCGATTCTTC,CASSQDYSLAMERFF
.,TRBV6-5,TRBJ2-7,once,TGTGCCAGCAGGGCCAGGTCCTACGAGCAGTACTTC,CASRARSYEQYF
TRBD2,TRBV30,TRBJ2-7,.,TGTGCCTGGTTAGCGGGAGATTGGTACGAGCAGTACTTC,CAWLAGDWYEQYF
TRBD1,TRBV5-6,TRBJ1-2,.,TGTGCCAGCAGCAGTCAGGGGGGAAAGGGCTACACCTTC,CASSSQGGKGYTF
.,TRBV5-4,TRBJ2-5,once,TGTGCCAGCAGGGATGGAGGATACCAAGAGACCCAGTACTTC,CASRDGGYQETQYF
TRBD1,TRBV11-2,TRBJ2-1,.,TGTGCCAGCAGCTTAGTGGGACAGGGCACCAATGAGCAGTTCTTC,CASSLVGQGTNEQFF
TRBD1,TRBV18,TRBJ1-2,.,TGTGCCAGCTCACCGGGACAGGGGGCTGGTGGCTACACCTTC,CASSPGQGAGGYTF
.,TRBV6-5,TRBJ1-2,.,TGTGCCAGCGGGAACTATGGCTACACCTTC,CASGNYGYTF
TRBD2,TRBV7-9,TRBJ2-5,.,TGTGCCAGCAGCTTGGGGAGGGTAGAGACCCAGTACTTC,CASSLGRVETQYF
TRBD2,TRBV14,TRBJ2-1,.,TGTGCCAGCCGCCAAGCGGGAGTGGACAATGAGCAGTTCTTC,CASRQAGVDNEQFF
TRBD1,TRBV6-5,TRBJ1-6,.,TGTGCCAGCAGTCCCCCGACAGGGGACGGTTCACCCCTCCACTTT,CASSPPTGDGSPLHF
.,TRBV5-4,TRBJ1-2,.,TGTGCCAGCAGCTTGGGTGGGTCAGGGAGTAACTATGGCTACACCTTC,CASSLGGSGSNYGYTF
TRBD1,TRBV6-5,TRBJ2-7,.,TGTGCCAGCAGTAACAACAGGGGGTACGAGCAGTACTTC,CASSNNRGYEQYF
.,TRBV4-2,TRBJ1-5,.,TGTGCCAGCAGCCAAGAACAGGGTTCGCAGCCCCAGCATTTT,CASSQEQGSQPQHF
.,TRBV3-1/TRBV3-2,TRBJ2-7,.,TGTGCCAGCAGCCAAGTCGCGGGGCAAACCTACGAGCAGTACTTC,CASSQVAGQTYEQYF
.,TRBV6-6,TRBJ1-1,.,TGTGCCAGCAGTTACGGGCCAGGGGAGGCGAACACTGAAGCTTTCTTT,CASSYGPGEANTEAFF